The T cell receptor beta chain described here comes from a study of identical twins. This clonotype was detected a few times. The ends lost 0 bases at V and 5 bases at J; junction bases unmatched: 10. Germline V gene lookup returns CDR1 SGHAT and CDR2 FQNNGV. This CDR3 comprises 17 residues. Addition of a universal primer site occurred through template switching, and cDNA carried unique molecular identifiers. Each CDR3 protein gets one entry after TCRdb re-called the 5' RACE reads with MiXCR. The profile shows about 470,000 distinct CDR3 sequences, roughly 26% of them singletons. This sample also belongs to another study, concerning T cells expressing NK-cell markers. That report notes: Sorted CD3+CD56+NKG2C+, CD3+CD56+NKG2C- and CD3+CD56-NKG2C+ T cells provided the TCR beta repertoires. Of CD8+ T cells, 1.0-7.0% belonged to dominant NKG2C+ clonotypes in five to seven donors. Expanded NKG2C+ T cell clones were not confirmed as HCMV-specific.

V gene TRBV11-2 combines with J gene TRBJ2-1; 7 positions agree with TRBD2. Sequencing was carried out using CD4+ T cells sorted from blood. The sequence was obtained from a woman between 18 and 30 years old in good health. CDR3 nucleotides: TGTGCCAGCAGCTTAGATCTAGTCGGGACTAAGGACAATGAGCAGTTCTTC. Translation: CASSLDLVGTKDNEQFF.